This record concerns one T cell receptor beta chain sequence. Only in-frame clones appear in the TCRdb table, and some are missing; sequencing was by immunoSEQ multiplex PCR. The sample yields about 49,000 clones, 70% to 90% seen once. The sample belongs to a study of control samples from healthy donors and cancer patients. The CDR3 extends over 13 amino acids. From germline, CDR1 is SGHNT and CDR2 YENEEA. Trimming took 6 bases from V and 7 from J, leaving 13 bases between them. Sequences were obtained from PBMCs. This chain uses TRBV11-3 with TRBJ1-5; a weak D match, TRBD1 (5 bases). This sequence originates from a woman aged 45-59 years with lung cancer. The CDR3 is CASSGHPGQPQHF. In DNA, the CDR3 is TGTGCCAGCAGTGGACATCCCGGCCAGCCCCAGCATTTT.